One and the same sample provided the 2 T cell receptor beta chains below, sequenced in a study of chronic HIV infection and antiretroviral therapy. TCRdb independently ran MiXCR on the 5' RACE reads; one entry per CDR3 protein. The profile shows approximately 40,000 distinct CDR3 sequences, 8.2% of them singletons. Sequenced material: peripheral blood. Every receptor here comes from an adult who had HIV and had not received antiretroviral therapy, or was an uninfected healthy control (not recorded which).

This clonotype was counted ten times or more. This sequence joins TRBV28 and TRBJ2-1; 8 bases align to TRBD1. The CDR3 is 15 residues long. CDR1 and CDR2 from the germline V gene are MDHEN and SYDVKM. The trim removed 2 bases at V and 8 bases at J, leaving 8 bases unmatched. CDR3 coding DNA: TGTGCCAGCAGTTTAAGGCAGGGGGCCCTCCATGAGCAGTTCTTC. It is translated as CASSLRQGALHEQFF.

This clonotype was detected many times. The junction differs from germline at one of its ends, possibly a read error. The chain carries TRBV2 and TRBJ1-2; D unresolved. CDR3 size: 13 residues. Germline V CDR1 and CDR2: SNHLY, FYNNEI. CDR3 bases: TGTGCCAGCAGCGAAGCCGGGAACTATGGCTACACCTTC. Its protein is CASSEAGNYGYTF. Using reference TRBV2 and TRBJ1-2 for the parts outside the CDR3, the full variable domain is EPEVTQTPSHQVTQMGQEVILRCVPISNHLYFYWYRQILGQKVEFLVSFYNNEISEKSEIFDDQFSVERPDGSNFTLKIRSTKLEDSAMYFCASSEAGNYGYTFGSGTRLTVV.